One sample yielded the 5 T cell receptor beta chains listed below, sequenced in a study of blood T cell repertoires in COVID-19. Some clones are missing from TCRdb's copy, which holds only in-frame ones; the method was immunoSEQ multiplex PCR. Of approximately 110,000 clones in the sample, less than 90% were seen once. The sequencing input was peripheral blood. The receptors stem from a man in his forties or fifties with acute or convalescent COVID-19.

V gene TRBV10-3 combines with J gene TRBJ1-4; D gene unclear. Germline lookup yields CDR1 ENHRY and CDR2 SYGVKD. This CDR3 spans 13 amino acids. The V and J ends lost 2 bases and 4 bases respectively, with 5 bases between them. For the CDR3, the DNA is TGTGCCATCAGTGAGCGGGGTAATGAAAAACTGTTTTTT. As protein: CAISERGNEKLFF.

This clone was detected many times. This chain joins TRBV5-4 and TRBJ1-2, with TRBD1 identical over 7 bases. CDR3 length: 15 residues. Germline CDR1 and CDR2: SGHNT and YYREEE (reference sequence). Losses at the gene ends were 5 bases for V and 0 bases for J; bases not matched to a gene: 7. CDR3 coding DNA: TGTGCCAGCAGTTCTCCGGGACAGACTAACTATGGCTACACCTTC. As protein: CASSSPGQTNYGYTF.

CDR3 amino acids: CASSLSGPTGSYNEQFF. CDR3 DNA: TGTGCCAGCAGCCTTAGCGGCCCTACTGGCTCCTACAATGAGCAGTTCTTC. The rearrangement uses TRBV7-6 and TRBJ2-1, with D possibly being TRBD2 (6 bases). CDR1 and CDR2 (germline): SGHVS, FNYEAQ. V was clipped by 5 bases and J by 0 bases, with 17 bases between them. This CDR3 is 17 amino acids long.

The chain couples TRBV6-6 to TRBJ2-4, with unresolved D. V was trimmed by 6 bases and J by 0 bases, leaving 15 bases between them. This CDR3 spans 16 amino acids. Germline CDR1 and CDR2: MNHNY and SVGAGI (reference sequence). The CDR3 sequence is CASSHNTRLAKNIQYF. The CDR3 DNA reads TGTGCCAGCAGCCATAACACCCGACTAGCCAAAAACATTCAGTACTTC.

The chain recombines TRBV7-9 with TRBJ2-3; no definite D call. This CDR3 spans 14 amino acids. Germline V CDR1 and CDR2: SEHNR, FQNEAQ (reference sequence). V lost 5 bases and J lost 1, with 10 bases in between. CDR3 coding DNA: TGTGCCAGCAGCCTACGGAGTGGCACAGATACGCAGTATTTT. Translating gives CASSLRSGTDTQYF.